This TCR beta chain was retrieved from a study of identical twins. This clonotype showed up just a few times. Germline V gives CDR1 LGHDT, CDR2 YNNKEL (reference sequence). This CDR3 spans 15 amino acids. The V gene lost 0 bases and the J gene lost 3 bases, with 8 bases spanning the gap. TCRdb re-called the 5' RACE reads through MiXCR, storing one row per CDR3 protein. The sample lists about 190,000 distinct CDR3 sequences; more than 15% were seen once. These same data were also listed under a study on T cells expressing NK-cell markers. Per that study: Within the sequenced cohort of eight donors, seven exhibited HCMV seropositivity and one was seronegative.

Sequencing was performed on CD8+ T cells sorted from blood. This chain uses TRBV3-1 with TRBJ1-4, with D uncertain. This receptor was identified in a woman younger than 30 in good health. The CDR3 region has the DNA TGTGCCAGCAGCCAAGAAGCCAGAGCTAATGAAAAACTGTTTTTT. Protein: CASSQEARANEKLFF. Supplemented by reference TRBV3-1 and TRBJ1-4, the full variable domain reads DTAVSQTPKYLVTQMGNDKSIKCEQNLGHDTMYWYKQDSKKFLKIMFSYNNKELIINETVPNRFSPKSPDKAHLNLHINSLELGDSAVYFCASSQEARANEKLFFGSGTQLSVL.